These 18 T cell receptor beta chains were sequenced from one sample in a study of cytomegalovirus exposure and HLA in healthy donors. The PCR used 60 Vbeta and 13 Jbeta primers. TCRdb's copy holds only in-frame clones and misses some; the assay was immunoSEQ multiplex PCR. Among 200,000 or so clones listed, about 80% were seen once. Sequencing was performed on PBMCs. Receptors originate from a girl aged 5 to 17 in good health and CMV-seronegative.

This sequence joins TRBV7-3 and TRBJ2-1; the D gene is possibly TRBD2 (6 bases). CDR3 length: 17 amino acids. Germline loops: CDR1 SGHTA, CDR2 FQGTGA. The V and J ends lost 5 bases and 4 bases respectively, with 21 bases between them. This CDR3 is CASSQEPRDWGYNEQFF. The CDR3, as DNA: TGTGCCAGCAGCCAGGAGCCCCGGGACTGGGGATACAATGAGCAGTTCTTC. The entire variable domain, with the rest obtained from reference TRBV7-3 and TRBJ2-1, is as follows: GAGVSQTPSNKVTEKGKYVELRCDPISGHTALYWYRQSLGQGPEFLIYFQGTGAADDSGLPNDRFFAVRPEGSVSTLKIQRTERGDSAVYLCASSQEPRDWGYNEQFFGPGTRLTVL.

This chain uses TRBV9 with TRBJ2-7, with 7 bases fitting TRBD1. V trimming: 1 base; J trimming: 7 bases; junction bases outside the gene matches: 14. The CDR3 has 16 amino acids. Germline CDR1 and CDR2: SGDLS and YYNGEE. The CDR3 nucleotides are TGTGCCAGCAGCGTATCCCCCTCAGGGGGTGATGGGGAGCAGTACTTC. It specifies CASSVSPSGGDGEQYF.

The chain joins TRBV18 to TRBJ1-1, with TRBD1 as a possible D gene (6 bases). CDR3 length: 16 residues. The ends were cut back, 4 bases at V and 1 base at J, with 16 bases in the middle. Looked up from germline, CDR1 is KGHSH and CDR2 is LQKENI. CDR3 DNA: TGTGCCAGCTCACGAGGACAGATTCATCAGAACACTGAAGCTTTCTTT. This sequence encodes CASSRGQIHQNTEAFF.

The V gene is TRBV9, the J gene TRBJ1-1; 9 bases line up with TRBD1. J lost 6 bases, V lost 7 bases, and 7 bases had no gene match. Germline V gene sequence: CDR1 SGDLS, CDR2 YYNGEE. This CDR3 has 13 residues. The CDR3 DNA follows: TGTGCCAGCGGTACAGGGGGCAGGGCTGAAGCTTTCTTT. Its protein is CASGTGGRAEAFF.

This clone was seen a few times. J is TRBJ1-1 and V is TRBV6-5; tentative D call: TRBD1 (6 bases). Trimming stripped 7 bases from V and 4 bases from J, with 16 bases between. The CDR3 runs 14 residues. The germline gives CDR1 MNHEY, CDR2 SVGAGI. The CDR3 sequence: CASNSDSEATEAFF. As DNA, the CDR3 is TGTGCCAGCAATTCGGACAGTGAGGCCACTGAAGCTTTCTTT.

The chain links TRBV5-5 to TRBJ1-5; possible D gene TRBD1, 5 bases. Trimming removed 2 bases at V and 3 bases at J, with 9 bases between. CDR1 and CDR2 (germline): SGHKS, YYEKEE (reference sequence). The CDR3 covers 14 residues. CDR3 sequence reads: CASSFDRYNQPQHF. The CDR3 nucleotides read TGTGCCAGCAGCTTTGACAGATACAATCAGCCCCAGCATTTT.

The chain links TRBV5-1 to TRBJ1-6, with D perhaps TRBD1 (6 bases). V shed 1 base and J shed 10 bases, with 15 bases lying between them. Germline CDR1 is SGHRS and CDR2 is YFSETQ. The CDR3 has 15 amino acids. CDR3 loop: CASSLQTGIASPLHF. CDR3 in DNA: TGCGCCAGCAGCTTGCAAACAGGGATAGCCTCACCCCTCCACTTT.

This chain connects TRBV4-2 to TRBJ2-3; 8 bases match TRBD2. Germline-derived CDR1 and CDR2 are LGHNA and YNFKEQ. CDR3 length: 13 residues. V lost 4 bases to trimming and J lost 14 bases; unmatched junction nucleotides: 11. The CDR3 nucleotides are TGTGCCAGCAGCCGGAGCGGACTAGCTGGGGTGTATTTT. This translates into CASSRSGLAGVYF.

This sequence joins TRBV19 and TRBJ1-1; perhaps TRBD1 as D (5 bases). V lost 5 bases, J lost 0 bases, and 19 bases lay in between. The CDR3 runs to 17 residues. Germline CDR1 LNHDA, CDR2 SQIVND (reference sequence). The CDR3 here is CASSHPASGLVNTEAFF. CDR3 nucleotides: TGTGCCAGTAGTCACCCCGCCTCGGGACTGGTGAACACTGAAGCTTTCTTT.

The V gene is TRBV12-5, the J gene TRBJ2-2, with D possibly TRBD2 on 5 matching bases. The V gene lost 5 bases and the J gene lost 0 bases, with 13 bases spanning the gap. The CDR3 loop spans 16 amino acids. Germline V lookup: CDR1 LGHNT, CDR2 FRNRAP. Here the CDR3 DNA reads TGTGCTAGTGGTCCCCAGTGGACTTCGAACACCGGGGAGCTGTTTTTT. Translated: CASGPQWTSNTGELFF.

This rearrangement joins TRBV6-4 to TRBJ1-4; D is unclear. Trimming removed 5 bases at V and 8 bases at J, with 12 bases between. CDR3 size: 13 residues. Germline V gives CDR1 MRHNA, CDR2 SNTAGT. The CDR3 sequence is CASSKASGEKLFF. As DNA, the CDR3 is TGTGCCAGCAGTAAAGCAAGCGGGGAAAAACTGTTTTTT.

In this sample, this clone turned up once. The rearrangement uses TRBV28 and TRBJ1-2, with 7 bases identical to TRBD1. The CDR3 is 13 amino acids. Trimming removed 7 bases from V and 8 bases from J; junction bases left unmatched: 10. Germline CDR1 is MDHEN and CDR2 is SYDVKM. In DNA, the CDR3 is TGTGCCAGCACCCTATCCGACAGGGCGGGCTACACCTTC. It codes for CASTLSDRAGYTF.

The CDR3 spells CASSSGTGGGYEQYF. CDR3 bases: TGTGCCAGCAGCTCGGGGACAGGGGGTGGGTACGAGCAGTACTTC. The chain joins TRBV7-9 to TRBJ2-7; TRBD1 agrees at 11 bases. Trimming took 4 bases from V and 4 from J; bases not matched to a gene: 6. This CDR3 contains 15 residues. Germline V gene sequence: CDR1 SEHNR, CDR2 FQNEAQ (reference sequence).

The chain joins TRBV11-2 to TRBJ1-2; tentative D call: TRBD1 (6 bases). The CDR3 is 14 amino acids. The V gene lost 4 bases and the J gene lost 7 bases, with 16 bases spanning the gap. In germline, CDR1 is SGHAT, CDR2 FQNNGV. CDR3 residues: CASSSSRGARGYTF. CDR3 bases: TGTGCCAGCAGCTCGTCACGGGGGGCGCGTGGCTACACCTTC.

The chain joins TRBV15 to TRBJ2-1; TRBD1 matches 7 bases. The ends lost 8 bases at V and 3 bases at J; junction bases unmatched: 7. The CDR3 is 14 residues long. Germline-derived CDR1 and CDR2 are LNHNV and YYDKDF (reference sequence). The CDR3 reads CATAQRGLYNEQFF. In DNA, the CDR3 is TGTGCCACCGCCCAAAGGGGGCTCTACAATGAGCAGTTCTTC.

The chain recombines TRBV30 with TRBJ1-1; no clear D gene. CDR3 length: 11 residues. From germline, CDR1 is GTSNPN and CDR2 SVGIG (reference sequence). V was shortened by 2 bases and J by 8 bases, with 9 bases between the two germline ends. The CDR3 nucleotides read TGTGCCTGGAGTAGCGGGCCCGAAGCTTTCTTT. The encoded protein is CAWSSGPEAFF.

The chain uses TRBV5-8 and TRBJ1-6; 7 nucleotides align to TRBD1. This CDR3 is 16 amino acids long. After removal of 4 bases from V and 5 bases from J, the junction contained 9 bases not matched to a gene. Germline CDR1 SGHTS, CDR2 YDEGEE. CDR3 nucleotide sequence: TGTGCCAGCAGCCACGGGACGGGACAGAATAATTCACCCCTCCACTTT. Its translation: CASSHGTGQNNSPLHF.

The gene calls are TRBV19 and TRBJ1-2, with 7 bases that match TRBD1. Trimming removed 8 bases from V and 8 bases from J; junction bases left unmatched: 17. CDR1 is LNHDA, CDR2 SQIVND, per germline (reference sequence). This CDR3 is built from 15 residues. The CDR3 sequence: CASGETGVDFRGYTF. The CDR3 region has the DNA TGTGCCAGTGGCGAAACAGGGGTAGATTTTCGGGGCTACACCTTC. Drawing the rest from reference TRBV19 and TRBJ1-2, the complete variable domain is DGGITQSPKYLFRKEGQNVTLSCEQNLNHDAMYWYRQDPGQGLRLIYYSQIVNDFQKGDIAEGYSVSREKKESFPLTVTSAQKNPTAFYLCASGETGVDFRGYTFGSGTRLTVV.